The clone carrying this T cell receptor (beta chain) has just one count. Its antigen is undetermined. PCR used 60 Vbeta primers and 13 Jbeta primers. Data came from immunoSEQ multiplex PCR; TCRdb stores just in-frame clones and leaves some out. Of about 78,000 clones in the sample, around 82% were seen once. The source of the sample is a study of cytomegalovirus exposure and HLA in healthy donors. General observations from the study: About 150 TCR beta chains were listed as cytomegalovirus-associated. As a later analysis showed, a missense DCLRE1C variant was linked to trimming of TCR beta V- and J-genes. TCR beta V segments were, for the most part, productive about 87% or about 30% of the time in an earlier analysis.

The donors were healthy bone marrow donors. CDR3 size: 16 residues. Per the germline V gene, CDR1 is SGHTA and CDR2 is FQGNSA. J lost 7 bases, V lost 1 base, and 8 bases had no gene match. The sample consisted of PBMCs. This chain uses TRBV7-2 with TRBJ1-4; TRBD1 matches at 8 bases. The clonotype comes from a male donor in good health and CMV-seronegative. As DNA, the CDR3 is TGTGCCAGCAGCTTAGTTGGCAGGGGGCATGGTGAAAAACTGTTTTTT. It specifies CASSLVGRGHGEKLFF.